The subject of this entry is one TCR beta chain. This receptor's antigen is unknown. Base qualities are not recorded, but no much larger clone differs from it by a single base. These data belong to a study of cytomegalovirus exposure and HLA in healthy donors (dated by TCRdb to 2015 to 2018). In terms of the full investigation: According to an earlier analysis of 550 to 700 of the donors, roughly 180 million T cells yielded some 120 million unique TCR beta sequences and 276 Gb of sequence data. Besides the first cohort of 666 subjects, a separate validation cohort made up of over a hundred different subjects was used. The T cell repertoires of 666 subjects were profiled by immunosequencing and related to cytomegalovirus serostatus. An early release that covered about 600 HLA-typed donors contained around 300 gigabases of sequencing data and tens of millions of unique TCR sequences. The later analysis used no new phenotypic data to find candidate immune exposures, relying instead on TCR beta sequences and their occurrence across donors. A later analysis re-examined previously published TCR beta repertoires from more than 650 donors and added high-resolution HLA genotyping to investigate patterns of TCR occurrence. Across roughly 420 genotyped donors of the cohort, an average of about 240,000 unique TCR beta nucleotide sequences per donor were sequenced, and 15% to 20% of those sequences were non-productive. Both class I and class II loci were covered by HLA typing, at four-digit resolution. An earlier analysis of fewer than 750 of the donors used high-throughput TCR beta sequencing to judge whether each TCR beta V gene segment behaved as functional or pseudogenic. A later genetic analysis used genome-wide SNP genotypes for about three fifths of the roughly 700 donors, treating that subset as a discovery cohort. The aim of the study was to test whether cataloging public T cell receptors could identify signatures of past pathogen exposure. High-throughput TCR immunosequencing, statistical association of individual TCRs with disease status, and machine learning were combined to predict cytomegalovirus infection status. Alongside the repertoire data, information on donor age, sex, ethnicity and CMV serostatus was compiled. The number of typed donors differed by locus: roughly 629-640 for A, B, C, DRB1 and DQB1; some 500 for DQA1; 600 to 610 for DPA1; and some 450 for DPB1. Because of strong linkage in the cohort, 4 to 6 DR-DQ haplotypes were treated as single units for association and clustering. The genetic ancestry cluster associated with self-reported Caucasian donors included roughly four fifths of the approximately 410 genotyped donors. Every repertoire in the discovery cohort had been generated on one and the same sequencing platform. General findings and caveats noted by the study authors: According to a later analysis, most CMV-associated TCR beta chains appeared to be HLA-restricted, and the HLA associations seemed to be driven largely by CMV exposure. A later analysis associated about 18,000 TCR beta sequences with specific HLA alleles at a false discovery rate of 0.05. According to a later genetic analysis, donors in an Asian-associated ancestry cluster had fewer N-insertions in productive TCRs than the approximately 650-donor mean. Only TCR beta chains were sequenced in this cohort, and the absence of alpha or paired-chain data limited detectable features. Because counts were too low, fewer than 20 rarely observed V segments, including chromosome 9 orphons, were excluded from the earlier analysis of fewer than 650 of the donors. In a later analysis, several top co-occurrence clusters were reported to appear linked to parvovirus B19, influenza, CMV and Epstein-Barr virus. Roughly uniform sequencing depth across donors was assumed in presence/absence analyses, although this assumption may not hold. In a later analysis, the rate of TCR association differed among HLA loci, with DRB1 alleles having the most associated TCRs and HLA-C alleles having the fewest. Assigning TCR associations to individual alleles was difficult when HLA alleles, especially DR and DQ, strongly co-occurred. A later analysis found that HLA-associated TCR beta chains were more clonally expanded and had lower generation probabilities than equally common non-associated chains. A further reported finding was that TCR beta sequences accurately predicted the HLA-A and HLA-B alleles for most subjects in the first cohort. For the cohort, immune exposure information was limited to CMV serostatus. Because some donors lacked HLA typing at each locus, the association tests relied only on the typed subset. An earlier analysis of approximately 590 of the donors showed that most TCR beta V segments appeared in productive rearrangements either about 87% or about 30% of the time, which broadly matched IMGT annotations. It was suggested by the authors that the approach could potentially be generalized to other disease states and immunological phenotypes. In a later genetic analysis, a missense DCLRE1C variant was associated with V-gene and J-gene trimming of TCR beta chains, and the association was replicated in an independent cohort. The classifier was reported to diagnose cytomegalovirus status with high specificity and sensitivity in both the original and validation cohorts. The sequencing pipeline was judged likely to have produced a cluster of highly shared sequence variants as a technical artifact. Linkage disequilibrium might explain the correlated functional status among segregating V segments, but an unknown experimental factor could not be ruled out. A few of the identified cytomegalovirus-associated TCR beta chains were confirmed in vitro to be specific for cytomegalovirus antigens. Most TCR sequences were seen in very few donors, while some public TCRs were found in many individuals. The study listed 150 to 200 TCR beta chains as associated with cytomegalovirus. The 87-base-pair reads could not distinguish some IMGT-functional V segments, including TRBV6-2 and TRBV6-3, so those segments were excluded.

In total, more than 500 healthy bone marrow donors made up the cohort. At the time of sampling, every cohort member was nominally healthy, though immune exposures that went unrecorded were likely present. The donor was CMV seropositive and belonged to the group of 250 to 300 seropositive cohort members. Each donor provided a peripheral blood sample, and peripheral blood mononuclear cells were used for TCR beta sequencing. Genomic DNA was extracted from the blood cell samples with the Qiagen DNeasy Blood Extraction Kit. CDR1 and CDR2 are drawn from the germline V gene: SGHVS, FNYEAQ. V lost 9 bases and J lost 7 bases; the stretch between them is 22 bases long. The CDR3 goes from the cysteine to the phenylalanine over 14 residues. The read is trimmed to its CDR3 DNA, 42 bases read in frame from base 1. Library preparation employed the immunoSEQ multiplex PCR assay. For the multiplex PCR, a mixture combining 60 forward primers for TCR Vbeta segments and 13 reverse primers for TCR Jbeta segments was used. The CDR3 region of rearranged TCR beta genes was amplified from genomic DNA by a multiplex PCR assay. The Illumina HiSeq System was used to sequence the amplified TCR beta libraries as 87-base-pair reads. The authors' analysis ran thus. In a later analysis, roughly 80 million unique TCR beta chains were counted across the roughly 610 repertoires, and roughly 10 million of these chains were shared by at least two donors. Raw reads were error-corrected and collapsed into unique sequences with a nearest-neighbor algorithm that merged closely related sequences to remove PCR and sequencing errors. V, D and J gene segments were assigned by aligning CDR3 sequences to IMGT reference sequences. For a sequence to be retained, a match of at least six nucleotides to both a V gene segment and a J gene segment was required. Rearrangements were classified as productive when the CDR3 lacked stop codons and remained in frame with V and J, and all other rearrangements were classified as non-productive. Following IMGT convention, CDR3 was defined as the stretch from the second conserved V-encoded cysteine to the conserved J-encoded phenylalanine. Sequences without an unambiguous match to a single V gene segment were excluded from the earlier analysis of 450 to 750 of the donors. In an earlier analysis of around 590 of the donors, a V segment was called functional when productive rearrangements were above 56.7%, and segregating when the standard deviation between donors exceeded 5%. A statistical classification framework was developed to diagnose cytomegalovirus status using the catalog of TCR beta chain sequences. A later analysis assigned V and J genes by comparing TCR nucleotide sequences with IMGT/GENE-DB human TR gene sequences. Using the TCRdist pipeline, a later analysis assigned CDR3 sequences along with most-parsimonious VDJ recombination scenarios. In a later analysis, every TCR beta chain was defined by the combination of its CDR3 amino acid sequence and its V-gene family, and reads without a unique V-gene family were dropped. A later analysis removed 500 to 650 highly shared, low-generation-probability nucleotide sequences to deal with suspected cross-contamination and a sequencing artifact. In a later analysis, a clonal expansion index was calculated for each public chain from normalized within-repertoire ranks of inferred template counts. In a later analysis, generation probabilities were computed with a VDJ recombination model fitted to out-of-frame rearrangements, and the resulting probabilities were checked against IGoR. In a later analysis, hypergeometric tests were used to score TCR-TCR, TCR-HLA and TCR-CMV co-occurrence, with a repertoire-size bias correction applied to TCR pairs. To estimate false discovery rates, a later analysis permuted the HLA or CMV assignments 20 times. In a later analysis, co-occurring TCRs were grouped using DBSCAN, with TCRdist sequence similarity added in when clustering inside HLA-allele-positive subsets. Co-occurrence clustering excluded repertoires with fewer than 30,000 or more than 120,000 public chains, plus five with anomalous nucleotide sharing. TCRdb carries this immuneACCESS record with in-frame sequences only. Its versions omit some clonotypes, under half of them owing to an unresolved V gene in the studies checked, with the rest unexplained. V and J calls and clone size are copied from that table; D and trimming were computed from the DNA. This sample comprises roughly 190,000 clones, around three quarters of them detected only once. Roughly 1.9% of the sample belongs to the ten largest clones.

This receptor was taken from a woman aged 25 to 39 in good health and CMV-seropositive. Sequencing was performed on PBMCs. This chain joins TRBV7-6 to TRBJ2-7; perhaps TRBD1 is the D gene, with 5 bases matching. The DNA sequence is as follows: TGTGCCAGTTCTCCGATGGGTGCAGGGTGGGAGCAGTACTTC. This encodes CASSPMGAGWEQYF.